The subject of this entry is one TCR beta chain. Use of 60 Vbeta and 13 Jbeta primers characterized the PCR. The table came from immunoSEQ multiplex PCR; TCRdb's copy has only in-frame clones and leaves some out. The sample contains around 91,000 clones, around 80% of which appear only once. This sample was included in a study of cytomegalovirus exposure and HLA in healthy donors. Germline V gene sequence: CDR1 SGHRS, CDR2 YFSETQ. The CDR3 runs 15 residues. Trimming removed 3 bases from V and 0 bases from J, with 12 bases in between. Sequencing was done on a sample of PBMCs. This clonotype was obtained from a male donor in good health and CMV-seropositive. The rearrangement links TRBV5-1 to TRBJ1-2, with D hard to call. This CDR3 is CASSWEDGPNYGYTF. The CDR3 nucleotides are TGCGCCAGCAGCTGGGAGGACGGACCTAACTATGGCTACACCTTC.